The next 25 T cell receptor beta chains were all read from a single sample in a study of blood T cell repertoires in COVID-19. The repertoire was sequenced with immunoSEQ multiplex PCR; TCRdb's copy has only in-frame clones and lacks some. The data show some 19,000 clones, approximately 80% seen once. What was sequenced was peripheral blood. These receptors were collected from a human donor in a cohort sampled during active COVID-19.

The chain is built from TRBV28 and TRBJ1-6; 7 bases map to TRBD1. CDR1 and CDR2 from the germline V gene are MDHEN and SYDVKM. This CDR3 has 14 residues. The V segment lost 8 bases and the J segment 6 bases; nucleotides outside the gene matches: 7. The CDR3 region has the DNA TGTGCCAGCCACTCAGCAGGGGGTAATTCACCCCTCCACTTT. This encodes CASHSAGGNSPLHF.

This chain links TRBV23-1 with TRBJ1-1; no clear D gene. TRBV23-1 counts as an open reading frame of uncertain function. The V gene lost 2 bases and the J gene lost 0 bases, with 10 bases spanning the gap. The CDR3 length is 15 residues. Here the CDR3 reads CASSQAGSLNTEAFF. The CDR3 DNA is TGCGCCAGCAGTCAAGCAGGAAGCCTGAACACTGAAGCTTTCTTT.

The table lists this clone with a count of one. The CDR3 protein is CASSLLVHDADTQYF. The DNA of the CDR3 is TGTGCCAGCAGCTTACTAGTTCATGATGCAGATACGCAGTATTTT. The chain has TRBV7-2 and TRBJ2-3; D unclear. The V and J ends lost 2 bases and 4 bases respectively, with 13 bases between them. The length of the CDR3 is 15 residues. The germline V gene has CDR1 SGHTA and CDR2 FQGNSA.

The J gene is TRBJ2-2, the V gene TRBV27; 13 positions match TRBD2. This CDR3 is built from 15 residues. V was clipped by 6 bases and J by 4 bases; unmatched bases: 2. The V gene's germline CDR1 is MNHEY and CDR2 SMNVEV (reference sequence). CDR3 amino acids: CASRGLAGPTGELFF. DNA for the CDR3: TGTGCCAGCAGGGGACTAGCGGGACCCACCGGGGAGCTGTTTTTT.

In this sample, this clone turned up once. V gene TRBV19 combines with J gene TRBJ2-2, with 8 positions matching TRBD2. CDR3 size: 15 residues. Germline trimming cut 4 bases from V and 2 bases from J; bases unmatched to any gene: 3. CDR1 is LNHDA and CDR2 is SQIVND in the germline V gene (reference sequence). CDR3 bases: TGTGCCAGTAGTACCGGGACTAGAAACACCGGGGAGCTGTTTTTT. Translating it yields CASSTGTRNTGELFF.

The chain links TRBV12-3 or TRBV12-4 to TRBJ2-5; D remains unclear. Deletions cut 2 bases from V and 5 bases from J, with 3 bases between. The CDR3 loop spans 11 amino acids. The CDR3 reads CASSLQETQYF. The DNA for the CDR3 is TGTGCCAGCAGTTTACAGGAGACCCAGTACTTC.

The V gene is TRBV6-2 or TRBV6-3, the J gene TRBJ1-3, with TRBD1 matching 7 bases. Trimming at V came to 5 bases and at J to 0 bases, leaving 1 base not matched to a gene. Germline CDR1 is MNHEY and CDR2 is SVGEGT. The CDR3 contains 14 residues. The CDR3 here is CASSRTGSGNTIYF. CDR3 coding DNA: TGTGCCAGCAGTCGGACAGGCTCTGGAAACACCATATATTTT.

This CDR3 is CASTPGTGGEKLFF. The CDR3 DNA reads as TGTGCCAGCACACCAGGGACAGGGGGTGAAAAACTGTTTTTT. The chain joins TRBV7-9 to TRBJ1-4; 11 positions match TRBD1. CDR3 length equals 14 residues. Germline CDR1 reads SEHNR; CDR2 reads FQNEAQ (reference sequence). With V trimmed by 7 bases and J by 7 bases, 5 bases remained unmatched.

The rearrangement joins TRBV27 to TRBJ1-5, with 7 bases that match TRBD1. The junction had 5 bases not matched to a gene; V was cut back by 6 bases and J by 3 bases. CDR1 is MNHEY, CDR2 SMNVEV, per germline (reference sequence). The CDR3 totals 14 residues. CDR3 in amino acids: CASSLGQNNQPQHF. In DNA form, the CDR3 reads TGTGCCAGCAGCCTGGGACAGAACAATCAGCCCCAGCATTTT.

This clone is medium-sized (0.01 to 0.1%) within its sample. The genes are TRBV2 and TRBJ2-7; TRBD2 matches at 7 bases. This CDR3 is 18 amino acids long. From germline, CDR1 is SNHLY and CDR2 FYNNEI. V shed 4 bases, J shed 5 bases, and the junction held 20 bases outside the gene matches. CDR3 nucleotides: TGTGCCAGCAGTGGCACTCAGGTGTTTCCGGCAGGGAGGGACGAGCAGTACTTC. This encodes CASSGTQVFPAGRDEQYF.

V usage is TRBV25-1 and J usage is TRBJ2-7; TRBD1 might be the D (7 bases). Germline-derived CDR1 and CDR2 are MGHDK and SYGVNS. This CDR3 contains 15 residues. The V end was cut by 7 bases, the J end by 3 bases, with 19 bases between. The chain's CDR3 is CASNPEGAGFYEQYF. DNA for the CDR3: TGTGCCAGCAATCCGGAGGGGGCAGGATTCTACGAGCAGTACTTC.

This clone was detected a few times. The gene calls are TRBV24-1 and TRBJ2-2; 10 nucleotides line up with TRBD1. CDR3 length: 14 amino acids. Germline-derived CDR1 and CDR2 are KGHDR and SFDVKD. Trimming at V came to 7 bases and at J to 3 bases, leaving 1 base not matched to a gene. CDR3 sequence: CATRGTGDTGELFF. The CDR3, as DNA: TGTGCCACCAGGGGGACAGGGGACACCGGGGAGCTGTTTTTT.

For the CDR3, the DNA is TGTGCCAGCAGTTACCCCCGTCGCGGCGGCGAGCAGTACTTC. Protein product: CASSYPRRGGEQYF. The rearrangement links TRBV6-2 or TRBV6-3 to TRBJ2-7; D remains ambiguous. The CDR3 runs 14 residues. CDR1 and CDR2 from the germline V gene are MNHEY and SVGEGT. V was clipped by 2 bases and J by 6 bases, with 14 bases between them.

The rearrangement uses TRBV6-5 and TRBJ2-7; D remains ambiguous. Germline V lookup: CDR1 MNHEY, CDR2 SVGAGI. V gave up 5 bases and J gave up 2 bases, with 4 bases separating them. The CDR3 sequence is 11 residues long. DNA for the CDR3: TGTGCCAGCAGTAACACCTACGAGCAGTACTTC. Protein: CASSNTYEQYF.

The V gene is TRBV5-1, the J gene TRBJ2-3, with 7 bases lining up with TRBD2. The CDR3 is made up of 15 amino acids. J lost 2 bases, V lost 4 bases, and 7 bases had no gene match. Germline assignment: CDR1 SGHRS and CDR2 YFSETQ. CDR3 DNA: TGCGCCAGCAGCCCCAGTGCGGGAGACACAGATACGCAGTATTTT. Its protein is CASSPSAGDTDTQYF.

The rearrangement joins TRBV28 to TRBJ2-1, with TRBD2 identical over 9 bases. The CDR3 loop spans 16 amino acids. V shed 3 bases and J 5 bases; nucleotides not matched to a gene: 8. Germline CDR1 MDHEN, CDR2 SYDVKM. Here the CDR3 DNA reads TGTGCCAGCAGTTTGGGGGGGCTAGCGGGAAACAATGAGCAGTTCTTC. Its translation is CASSLGGLAGNNEQFF.

The chain carries TRBV27 and TRBJ1-5; no firm D call. Germline V gene lookup returns CDR1 MNHEY and CDR2 SMNVEV (reference sequence). The V and J ends lost 6 bases and 5 bases respectively, with 11 bases between them. The CDR3 extends over 13 amino acids. CDR3 coding DNA: TGTGCCAGCAGCGACACCAACTATCAGCCCCAGCATTTT. Translation: CASSDTNYQPQHF.

The chain employs TRBV6-5 and TRBJ2-7; 7 bases align to TRBD1. V was pared by 5 bases and J by 6 bases, with 7 bases of the junction left unmatched. CDR1 MNHEY and CDR2 SVGAGI come from the germline V gene. The CDR3 has 13 residues. The CDR3 DNA is TGTGCCAGCAGTACCCAGACAGGGACCGAGCAGTACTTC. Protein: CASSTQTGTEQYF.

This chain links TRBV5-4 with TRBJ1-6; D remains ambiguous. Deletions cut 1 base from V and 4 bases from J, with 9 bases between. Germline V CDR1 and CDR2: SGHNT, YYREEE (reference sequence). This CDR3 is 15 amino acids long. CDR3 DNA: TGTGCCAGCAGCTTGCGAGGGAATTATAATTCACCCCTCCACTTT. This sequence encodes CASSLRGNYNSPLHF.

V is TRBV6-5 and J is TRBJ1-1; 12 positions match TRBD1. Germline V CDR1 and CDR2: MNHEY, SVGAGI. CDR3 length: 14 amino acids. V was clipped by 6 bases and J by 11 bases; unmatched bases: 10. CDR3 bases: TGTGCCAGCAGCCCCGGGACAGGGGGCCTTCGGGCTTTCTTT. It yields the protein CASSPGTGGLRAFF.

The chain joins TRBV5-5 to TRBJ2-1; possible D gene TRBD2, 6 bases. This CDR3 spans 16 amino acids. The V and J ends lost 0 bases and 4 bases respectively, with 14 bases between them. Germline values: CDR1 SGHKS, CDR2 YYEKEE (reference sequence). The CDR3 here is CASSLAAAGLYNEQFF. The CDR3, as DNA: TGTGCCAGCAGCTTGGCCGCAGCGGGCCTTTACAATGAGCAGTTCTTC.

The chain uses TRBV6-5 and TRBJ1-1; 7 nucleotides match TRBD1. The junction had 6 bases not matched to a gene; V was cut back by 7 bases and J by 10 bases. CDR3 length: 11 amino acids. Per the germline V gene, CDR1 is MNHEY and CDR2 is SVGAGI. CDR3 in amino acids: CASTGPGGAFF. Written as DNA, the CDR3 is TGTGCCAGCACCGGTCCAGGGGGAGCTTTCTTT.

The chain links TRBV6-1 to TRBJ2-6; D is perhaps TRBD1 (5 bases). CDR3 size: 15 residues. CDR1 MNHNS and CDR2 SASEGT come from the germline V gene. V was shortened by 1 base and J by 2 bases, with 6 bases between the two germline ends. For the CDR3, the DNA is TGTGCCAGCAGTGAAGGGGGCGCTGGGGCCAACGTCCTGACTTTC. Protein: CASSEGGAGANVLTF.

This clone was seen a few times. A much larger clone lies one base from this, so it may be a read error. The chain carries TRBV6-4 and TRBJ2-1, with 13 bases matching TRBD2. In germline, CDR1 is MRHNA, CDR2 SNTAGT. This CDR3 has 15 residues. V dropped 2 bases and J dropped 6; count of bases not matched to a gene: 1. The CDR3 nucleotides are TGTGCCAGCAGTGACAGGACTAGCGGGAGCAATGAGCAGTTCTTC. It encodes CASSDRTSGSNEQFF.

This clone was seen a handful of times. The DNA of the CDR3 is TGCGCCAGCAGACTCACCGACCTTGAGGTGGCCACTGAAGCTTTCTTT. This encodes CASRLTDLEVATEAFF. The chain links TRBV5-1 to TRBJ1-1; unclear D gene. CDR1 is SGHRS and CDR2 is YFSETQ in the germline V gene. This CDR3 has 16 amino acids. The V end lost 5 bases, the J end lost 4 bases, and 21 bases lay between the germline ends.